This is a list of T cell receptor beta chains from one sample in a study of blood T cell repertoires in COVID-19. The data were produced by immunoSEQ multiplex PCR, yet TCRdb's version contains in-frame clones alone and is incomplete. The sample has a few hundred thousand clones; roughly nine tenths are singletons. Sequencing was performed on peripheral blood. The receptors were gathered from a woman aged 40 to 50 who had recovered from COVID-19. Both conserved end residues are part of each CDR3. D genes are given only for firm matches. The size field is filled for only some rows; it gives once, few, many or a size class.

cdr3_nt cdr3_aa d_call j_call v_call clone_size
TGTGCCAGTAGTCAGAAACCTCTAGCGGCGAACACCGGGGAGCTGTTTTTT CASSQKPLAANTGELFF TRBD2 TRBJ2-2 TRBV19 NA
TGCGCCAGCAGCAGGTTAGCGGGAGGCGGGGATGAGCAGTTCTTC CASSRLAGGGDEQFF TRBD2 TRBJ2-1 TRBV10-1 NA
TGCGCCAGCAGCCAAACAACCGGCGGGATTTCCTACAATGAGCAGTTCTTC CASSQTTGGISYNEQFF NA TRBJ2-1 TRBV5-1 NA
TGTGCCAGTAGTCGGGGACTAGCTGATGAGCAGTTCTTC CASSRGLADEQFF TRBD2 TRBJ2-1 TRBV19 few
TGTGCCAGCAGCTTAATGAGGGCTGGAAACACCATATATTTT CASSLMRAGNTIYF NA TRBJ1-3 TRBV7-2 NA
TGTGCCAGCAGCCAAGCATATCTCGGCAATGAGCAGTTCTTC CASSQAYLGNEQFF NA TRBJ2-1 TRBV14 NA
TGTGCCAGCGGGACAGGGGGGTCGAGTCAGCCCCAGCATTTT CASGTGGSSQPQHF NA TRBJ1-5 TRBV21-1 once
TGTGCCAGCAGTGAAGTGGACACGAACACTGAAGCTTTCTTT CASSEVDTNTEAFF NA TRBJ1-1 TRBV2 NA
TGCGCCAGCAGCCCCCGTGGAGCGGGGGCCCCCCCAGATACGCAGTATTTT CASSPRGAGAPPDTQYF TRBD2 TRBJ2-3 TRBV5-1 NA
TGTGCCAGTAGTCCCCGGGCGGGTCCGGGGAACACCGGGGAGCTGTTTTTT CASSPRAGPGNTGELFF NA TRBJ2-2 TRBV19 NA
TGTGCCAGCAGTGGACAGGGGGCGTTTTTCTCTGGAAACACCATATATTTT CASSGQGAFFSGNTIYF TRBD1 TRBJ1-3 TRBV6-1 NA
TGTGCCAGCAGTTACTCGACCCCGGGACTCACAGATACGCAGTATTTT CASSYSTPGLTDTQYF NA TRBJ2-3 TRBV6-5 NA
TGTGCCACCAGAAAGGGGACAGGGGAGGGAGGGACTGAAGCTTTCTTT CATRKGTGEGGTEAFF TRBD1 TRBJ1-1 TRBV24-1 NA
TGTGCCAGCCAGGGACTAGCGGGAGATTCAGAGACCCAGTACTTC CASQGLAGDSETQYF TRBD2 TRBJ2-5 TRBV19 NA
TGTGCCAGCACCCGCGACCCCCAAGAGGCCCAGTACTTC CASTRDPQEAQYF NA TRBJ2-5 TRBV7-2 NA
TGTGCCAGCAGCCAGGGGGTAGAGCAGTTCTTC CASSQGVEQFF TRBD1 TRBJ2-1 TRBV5-6 NA
TGTGCCAGCAGCTCCCAGACGGGCGGGGGCACAGATACGCAGTATTTT CASSSQTGGGTDTQYF NA TRBJ2-3 TRBV11-1 NA
TGTGCCAGCAGCTTTAGTCCACTAGCGGAGAGAGGCGGGGAGTTCTTC CASSFSPLAERGGEFF TRBD2 TRBJ2-1 TRBV7-2 NA
TGTGCCAGCAGTGAAACTTCCGTTTCCGGCTACACCTTC CASSETSVSGYTF NA TRBJ1-2 TRBV6-1 NA
TGTGCCAGCTCACCACCGGGACAGGGGGCCTACGAGCAGTACTTC CASSPPGQGAYEQYF TRBD1 TRBJ2-7 TRBV18 once
TGTGCCAGCAGTGAATTGGGACTGAACACCGGGGAGCTGTTTTTT CASSELGLNTGELFF NA TRBJ2-2 TRBV25-1 NA
TGTGCCAGCAGTCCTCTCTTAGCCAAGGGGAACATTCAGTACTTC CASSPLLAKGNIQYF NA TRBJ2-4 TRBV2 NA
TGTGCCAGCAGCGTAGAGGGACTGGCAGGAGATACGCAGTATTTT CASSVEGLAGDTQYF NA TRBJ2-3 TRBV9 NA
TGTGCCAGCAGTTTAAATGGGCAGCCTGGAAACACCATATATTTT CASSLNGQPGNTIYF NA TRBJ1-3 TRBV6-5 NA
TGTGCCAGCAGTTCAGGACAGGGTTATGAAAAACTGTTTTTT CASSSGQGYEKLFF TRBD1 TRBJ1-4 TRBV27 NA
TGTGCCAGCAGTGAATCTTCGGGTTCACCCCTCCACTTT CASSESSGSPLHF NA TRBJ1-6 TRBV2 NA
TGCGCCAGCAGCTTGGCGCGCCCCTTCAATGAGCAGTTCTTC CASSLARPFNEQFF NA TRBJ2-1 TRBV5-1 NA
TGTGCCTGGAGTGTAGGAGACAGGGGATGGGGTCAGCCCCAGCATTTT CAWSVGDRGWGQPQHF TRBD1 TRBJ1-5 TRBV30 NA
TGTGCCACAACAGGGAGCTCCTACAATGAGCAGTTCTTC CATTGSSYNEQFF NA TRBJ2-1 TRBV13 NA
TGTGCCAGCAGTCCCTTTGGACTAGCCGGGGAGCTGTTTTTT CASSPFGLAGELFF TRBD2 TRBJ2-2 TRBV2 NA
TGTGCCAGCAGCTTAGCATCAGGGAACTATGGCTACACCTTC CASSLASGNYGYTF NA TRBJ1-2 TRBV7-2 NA
TGTGCCAGCAGCGTATTGAGTGACACTGAAGCTTTCTTT CASSVLSDTEAFF NA TRBJ1-1 TRBV9 NA
TGTGCCAGCAGTGAAGCGGGCGGGCAGCCCCAGCATTTT CASSEAGGQPQHF NA TRBJ1-5 TRBV6-1 NA
TGCGCCGGGGTCGGCGGGGGGGCTTCGGGCAATGAGCAGTTCTTC CAGVGGGASGNEQFF TRBD2 TRBJ2-1 TRBV5-4 few
TGTGCCAGCGAGCGTATGGGGGGTGCTGAAGCTTTCTTT CASERMGGAEAFF NA TRBJ1-1 TRBV5-6 NA
TGTGCCAGCAAATTAGCGGGAGTAGAGACCCAGTACTTC CASKLAGVETQYF TRBD2 TRBJ2-5 TRBV12-3/TRBV12-4 NA
TGCGCCAGCAGCCGACACAGGGGGGAGGCCGAGCAGTACTTC CASSRHRGEAEQYF TRBD1 TRBJ2-7 TRBV4-1 NA
TGTGCCAGCAGCTGGGAAAGCGGGCTCCCCTACAATGAGCAGTTCTTC CASSWESGLPYNEQFF NA TRBJ2-1 TRBV5-8 NA